This T cell receptor beta chain appears in the sequencing data of a study of PD-L1 blockade in urothelial cancer. Study-wide context: Bladder-origin urothelial cancer in males covered about 90% of the roughly 30 patients. Blood gave a median roughly 150,000 T cells.

The CDR3 has 14 amino acids. Germline V gene sequence: CDR1 SNHLY, CDR2 FYNNEI. Trimming took off 2 bases at V and 2 bases at J, with 9 bases between the two ends. Noted time point: peripheral blood 6 weeks after treatment start. This table comes from immunoSEQ multiplex PCR, and its TCRdb copy is limited to in-frame clones, with some not included. This table has more than 95,000 clones, approximately 85% appearing once. The clonotype was recovered from a man aged 50-60 years with urothelial cancer. This chain links TRBV2 with TRBJ2-5; D is perhaps TRBD2 (5 bases). The starting material was PBMCs, obtained around atezolizumab (anti-PD-L1) treatment. The DNA of the CDR3 is TGTGCCAGCAGTGAAATGAGCGGACAAGAGACCCAGTACTTC. Translated: CASSEMSGQETQYF.